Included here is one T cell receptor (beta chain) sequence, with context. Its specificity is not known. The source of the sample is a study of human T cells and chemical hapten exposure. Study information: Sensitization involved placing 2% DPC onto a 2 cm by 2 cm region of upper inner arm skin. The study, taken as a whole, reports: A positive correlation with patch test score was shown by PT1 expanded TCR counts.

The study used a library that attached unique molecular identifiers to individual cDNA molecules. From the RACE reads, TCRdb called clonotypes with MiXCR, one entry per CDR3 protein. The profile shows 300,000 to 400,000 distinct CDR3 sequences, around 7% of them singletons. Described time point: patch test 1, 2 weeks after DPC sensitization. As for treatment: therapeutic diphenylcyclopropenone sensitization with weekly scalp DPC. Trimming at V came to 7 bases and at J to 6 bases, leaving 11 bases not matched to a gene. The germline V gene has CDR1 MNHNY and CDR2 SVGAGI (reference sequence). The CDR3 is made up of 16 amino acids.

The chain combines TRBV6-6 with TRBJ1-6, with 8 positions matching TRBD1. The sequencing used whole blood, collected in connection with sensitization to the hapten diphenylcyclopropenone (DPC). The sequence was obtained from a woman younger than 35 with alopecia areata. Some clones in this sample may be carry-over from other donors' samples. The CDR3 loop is CASTKGQGAFNSPLHF. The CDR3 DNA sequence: TGTGCCAGCACTAAAGGCCAGGGGGCTTTTAATTCACCCCTCCACTTT.